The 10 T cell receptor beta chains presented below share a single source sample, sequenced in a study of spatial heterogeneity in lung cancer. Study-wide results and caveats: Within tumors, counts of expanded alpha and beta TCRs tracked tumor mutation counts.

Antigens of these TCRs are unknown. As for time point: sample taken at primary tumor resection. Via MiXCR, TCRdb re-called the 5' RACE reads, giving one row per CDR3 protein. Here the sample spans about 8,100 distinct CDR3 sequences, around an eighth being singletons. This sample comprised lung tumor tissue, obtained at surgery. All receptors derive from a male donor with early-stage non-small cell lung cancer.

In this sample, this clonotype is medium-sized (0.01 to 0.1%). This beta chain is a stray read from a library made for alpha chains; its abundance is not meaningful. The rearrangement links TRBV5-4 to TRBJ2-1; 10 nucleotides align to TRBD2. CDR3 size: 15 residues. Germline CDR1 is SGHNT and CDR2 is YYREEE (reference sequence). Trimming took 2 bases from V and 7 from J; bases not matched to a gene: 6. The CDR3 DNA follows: TGTGCCAGCAGCTTAGCGGGAGGGCCGGGGAATGAGCAGTTCTTC. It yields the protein CASSLAGGPGNEQFF.

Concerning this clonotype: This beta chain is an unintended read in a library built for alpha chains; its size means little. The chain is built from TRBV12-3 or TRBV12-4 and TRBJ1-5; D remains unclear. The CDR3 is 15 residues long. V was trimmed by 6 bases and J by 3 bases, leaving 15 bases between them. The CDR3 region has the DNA TGTGCCAGCAGCCCCGACCGCTTGTACAATCAGCCCCAGCATTTT. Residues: CASSPDRLYNQPQHF.

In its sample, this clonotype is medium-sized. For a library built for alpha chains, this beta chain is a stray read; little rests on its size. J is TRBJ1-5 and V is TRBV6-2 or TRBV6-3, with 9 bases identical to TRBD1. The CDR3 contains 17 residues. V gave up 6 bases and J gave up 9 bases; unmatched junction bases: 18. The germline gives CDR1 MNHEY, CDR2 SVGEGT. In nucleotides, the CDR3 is TGTGCCAGCAGCCCCCACGTCCCGGGACAGGGAATGGGGCCCCAGCATTTT. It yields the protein CASSPHVPGQGMGPQHF.

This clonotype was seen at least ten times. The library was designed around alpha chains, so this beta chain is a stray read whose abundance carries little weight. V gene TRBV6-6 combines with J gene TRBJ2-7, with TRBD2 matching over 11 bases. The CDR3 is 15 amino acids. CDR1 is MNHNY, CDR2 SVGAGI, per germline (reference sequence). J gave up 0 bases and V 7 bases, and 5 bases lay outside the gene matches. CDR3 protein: CASKVAGGPSYEQYF. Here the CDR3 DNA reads TGTGCCAGCAAGGTAGCGGGAGGGCCCTCCTACGAGCAGTACTTC.

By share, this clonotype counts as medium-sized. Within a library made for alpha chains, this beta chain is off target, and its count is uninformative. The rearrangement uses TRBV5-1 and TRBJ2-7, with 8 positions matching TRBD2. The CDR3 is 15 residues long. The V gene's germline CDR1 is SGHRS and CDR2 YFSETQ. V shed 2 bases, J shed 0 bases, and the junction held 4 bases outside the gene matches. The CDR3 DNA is TGCGCCAGCAGCTTTCAAGCGGGAGCCTCCTACGAGCAGTACTTC. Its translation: CASSFQAGASYEQYF.

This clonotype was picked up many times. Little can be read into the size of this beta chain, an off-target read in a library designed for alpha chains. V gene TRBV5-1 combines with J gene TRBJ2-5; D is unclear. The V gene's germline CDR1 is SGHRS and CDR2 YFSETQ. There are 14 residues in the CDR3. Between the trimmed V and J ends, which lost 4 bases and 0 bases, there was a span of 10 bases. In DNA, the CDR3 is TGCGCCAGCAGCAACGGACGCGACCAAGAGACCCAGTACTTC. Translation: CASSNGRDQETQYF.

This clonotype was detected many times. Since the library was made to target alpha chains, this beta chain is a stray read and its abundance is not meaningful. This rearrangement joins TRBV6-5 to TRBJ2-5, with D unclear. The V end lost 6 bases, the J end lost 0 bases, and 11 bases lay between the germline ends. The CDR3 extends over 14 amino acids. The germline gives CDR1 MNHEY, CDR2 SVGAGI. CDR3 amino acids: CASSRLGYQETQYF. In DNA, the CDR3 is TGTGCCAGCAGCCGGTTAGGGTACCAAGAGACCCAGTACTTC.

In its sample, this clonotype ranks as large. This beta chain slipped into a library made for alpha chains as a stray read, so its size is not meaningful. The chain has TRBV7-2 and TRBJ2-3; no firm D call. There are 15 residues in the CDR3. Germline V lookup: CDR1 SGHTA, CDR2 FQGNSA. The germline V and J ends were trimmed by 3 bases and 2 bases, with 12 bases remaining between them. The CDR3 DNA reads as TGTGCCAGCAGCTTTCGTAGTACTGCCACAGATACGCAGTATTTT. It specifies CASSFRSTATDTQYF.

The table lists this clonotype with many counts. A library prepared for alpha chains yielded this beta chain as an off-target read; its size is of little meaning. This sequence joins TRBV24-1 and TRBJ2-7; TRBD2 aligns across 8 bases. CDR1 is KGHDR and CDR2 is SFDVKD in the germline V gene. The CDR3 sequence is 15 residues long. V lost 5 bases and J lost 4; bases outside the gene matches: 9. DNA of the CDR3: TGTGCCACCAGTGTCGCCGGGACTAGAGGGTACGAGCAGTACTTC. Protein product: CATSVAGTRGYEQYF.

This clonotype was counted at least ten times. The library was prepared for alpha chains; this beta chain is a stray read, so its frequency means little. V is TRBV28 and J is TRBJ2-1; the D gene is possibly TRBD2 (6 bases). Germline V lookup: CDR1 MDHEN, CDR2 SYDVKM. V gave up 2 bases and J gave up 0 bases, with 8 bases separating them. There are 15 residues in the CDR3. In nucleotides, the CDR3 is TGTGCCAGCAGTTTACGGGGGATCTCCTACAATGAGCAGTTCTTC. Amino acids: CASSLRGISYNEQFF.